A single sample gave rise to the 3 T cell receptor beta chains below, sequenced in a study of blood T cells in healthy people across ages. A second PCR, run for roughly 6 to 11 cycles, used a sample-barcoded 5' primer plus a J-beta primer mix. Each CDR3 protein is one row after TCRdb ran MiXCR on the 5' RACE reads. The sample has 1.2 million to 1.5 million distinct CDR3 sequences; approximately 38% are singletons. The sample comprised blood. The origin of the receptors is a woman aged 18-30 years in good health.

This chain connects TRBV20-1 to TRBJ2-5, with D perhaps TRBD1 or TRBD2 (6 bases each). The germline V gene has CDR1 DFQATT and CDR2 SNEGSKA (reference sequence). V lost 8 bases to trimming and J lost 4 bases, with 17 bases between them. The CDR3 covers 13 residues. Here the CDR3 reads CSPRWGAGETQYF. CDR3 in DNA: TGCAGTCCCCGATGGGGGGCGGGAGAGACCCAGTACTTC.

The V and J genes are TRBV27 and TRBJ2-7; the D call may be TRBD1 or TRBD2 (5 bases each). V was trimmed by 10 bases and J by 3 bases, leaving 16 bases between them. Germline V gene data show CDR1 as MNHEY and CDR2 as SMNVEV (reference sequence). The length of the CDR3 is 13 residues. CDR3 in DNA: TGTGCCACCCGGCGGGTGGGGGTCTACGAGCAGTACTTC. Its translation: CATRRVGVYEQYF.

This clonotype came up a few times. The chain has TRBV25-1 and TRBJ1-6, with D uncertain. The V and J ends lost 9 bases and 5 bases respectively, with 26 bases between them. CDR1 is MGHDK, CDR2 SYGVNS, per germline. The CDR3 totals 18 residues. The CDR3 nucleotides read TGTGCCAGTAGGTCGGGTTTGGGCGGAAGTCGAAATAATTCACCCCTCCACTTT. It codes for CASRSGLGGSRNNSPLHF. Drawing the rest from reference TRBV25-1 and TRBJ1-6, the complete variable domain is EADIYQTPRYLVIGTGKKITLECSQTMGHDKMYWYQQDPGMELHLIHYSYGVNSTEKGDLSSESTVSRIRTEHFPLTLESARPSHTSQYLCASRSGLGGSRNNSPLHFGNGTRLTVT.